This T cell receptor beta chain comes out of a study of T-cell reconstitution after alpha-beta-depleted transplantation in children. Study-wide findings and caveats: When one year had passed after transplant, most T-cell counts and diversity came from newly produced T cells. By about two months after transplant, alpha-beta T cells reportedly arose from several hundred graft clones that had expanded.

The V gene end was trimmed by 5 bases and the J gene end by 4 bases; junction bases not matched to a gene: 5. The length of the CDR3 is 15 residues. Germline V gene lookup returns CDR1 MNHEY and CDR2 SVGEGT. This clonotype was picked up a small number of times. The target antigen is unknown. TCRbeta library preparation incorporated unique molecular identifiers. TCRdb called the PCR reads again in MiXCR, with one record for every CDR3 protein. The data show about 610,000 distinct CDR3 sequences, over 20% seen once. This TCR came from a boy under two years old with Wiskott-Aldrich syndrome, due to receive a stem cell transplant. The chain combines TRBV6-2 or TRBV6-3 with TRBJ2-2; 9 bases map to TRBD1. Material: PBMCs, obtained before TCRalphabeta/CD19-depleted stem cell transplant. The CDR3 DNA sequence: TGTGCCAGCAGTACTCGGGACAGGGCCACCGGGGAGCTGTTTTTT. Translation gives CASSTRDRATGELFF.